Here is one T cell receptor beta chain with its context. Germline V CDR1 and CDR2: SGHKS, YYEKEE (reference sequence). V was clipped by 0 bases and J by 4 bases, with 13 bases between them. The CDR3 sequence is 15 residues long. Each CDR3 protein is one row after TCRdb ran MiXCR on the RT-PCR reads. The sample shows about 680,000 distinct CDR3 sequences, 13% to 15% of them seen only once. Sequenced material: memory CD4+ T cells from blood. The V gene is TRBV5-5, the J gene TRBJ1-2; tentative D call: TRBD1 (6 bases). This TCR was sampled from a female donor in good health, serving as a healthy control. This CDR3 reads CASSLDSGGAYGYTF. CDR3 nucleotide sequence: TGTGCCAGCAGCTTGGATTCCGGGGGGGCCTATGGCTACACCTTC.